These 18 T cell receptor beta chains were sequenced from one sample in a study of cytomegalovirus exposure and HLA in healthy donors. The PCR used 60 Vbeta and 13 Jbeta primers. The protocol was immunoSEQ multiplex PCR, while the TCRdb copy is restricted to in-frame clones and leaves out a portion. The sample has about 170,000 clones, roughly 67% seen once. The sample consisted of PBMCs. These receptors originate from a woman between 18 and 29 years old in good health and CMV-seropositive.

The chain joins TRBV5-1 to TRBJ2-7; the D is unclear. V lost 1 base, J lost 3 bases, and 11 bases lay in between. The CDR3 has 14 residues. The germline V gene encodes CDR1 SGHRS and CDR2 YFSETQ. This CDR3 is CASSLMGSCYEQYF. CDR3 bases: TGCGCCAGCAGCTTGATGGGCAGCTGCTACGAGCAGTACTTC.

The V gene is TRBV29-1, the J gene TRBJ1-2; 11 nucleotides line up with TRBD1. Trimming at V came to 3 bases and at J to 7 bases, leaving 10 bases not matched to a gene. The CDR3 contains 15 residues. Germline CDR1 SQVTM, CDR2 ANQGSEA. CDR3 sequence (DNA): TGCAGCGTTGAGGAGGTCGGACAGGGGGCAGGTGGCTACACCTTC. It yields the protein CSVEEVGQGAGGYTF.

V and J are TRBV4-2 and TRBJ1-6; tentatively, D is TRBD1 (5 bases). Germline V lookup: CDR1 LGHNA, CDR2 YNFKEQ. V was trimmed by 0 bases and J by 10 bases, leaving 13 bases between them. The CDR3 sequence is 15 residues long. CDR3 sequence reads: CASSQERGSRSPLHF. CDR3 in DNA: TGTGCCAGCAGCCAAGAAAGGGGTTCACGGTCACCCCTCCACTTT.

J is TRBJ1-1 and V is TRBV19; D call uncertain. CDR1 and CDR2 (germline): LNHDA, SQIVND (reference sequence). V lost 7 bases to trimming and J lost 4 bases, with 16 bases between them. The CDR3 is 14 amino acids. The CDR3 protein is CASTLKTVSTEAFF. DNA for the CDR3: TGTGCCAGTACCCTAAAGACTGTGAGCACTGAAGCTTTCTTT.

The sample holds one count of this clone. The chain has TRBV2 and TRBJ2-3; TRBD1 matches at 7 bases. This CDR3 is 12 amino acids long. Per germline, CDR1 SNHLY and CDR2 FYNNEI. V gave up 9 bases and J gave up 6 bases; unmatched junction bases: 6. In DNA, the CDR3 is TGTGCCAGTGTCCGACAGGGCGATACGCAGTATTTT. This sequence encodes CASVRQGDTQYF.

The chain carries TRBV5-6 and TRBJ1-2; D gene uncertain. The CDR3 has 12 residues. V was trimmed by 5 bases and J by 4 bases, leaving 9 bases between them. Germline CDR1 is SGHDT and CDR2 is YYEEEE. CDR3 sequence (DNA): TGTGCCAGCAGTAAGACGGGCTATGGCTACACCTTC. Protein: CASSKTGYGYTF.

This chain links TRBV4-1 with TRBJ1-1; no clear D. The CDR3 is made up of 15 amino acids. The germline V gene encodes CDR1 MGHRA and CDR2 YSYEKL. V was cut by 1 base and J by 6 bases, with 15 bases left in between. The CDR3 reads CASSQAPTKFAEAFF. For the CDR3, the DNA is TGCGCCAGCAGCCAAGCCCCTACTAAGTTCGCTGAAGCTTTCTTT.

This clone was detected only once. Here the CDR3 DNA reads TGTGCCAGCAGCCAAGATGACAGGGGGAGTCAGCCCCAGCATTTT. Translation: CASSQDDRGSQPQHF. V is TRBV4-2 and J is TRBJ1-5; TRBD1 matches 9 bases. The V gene's germline CDR1 is LGHNA and CDR2 YNFKEQ. The CDR3 has 15 amino acids. The V gene end was trimmed by 0 bases and the J gene end by 6 bases; junction bases not matched to a gene: 3.

The chain combines TRBV29-1 with TRBJ2-2; 7 bases align to TRBD1. The junction had 4 bases not matched to a gene; V was cut back by 6 bases and J by 6 bases. The germline gives CDR1 SQVTM, CDR2 ANQGSEA. The CDR3 loop spans 12 amino acids. The CDR3 DNA sequence: TGCAGCGTGATCCAGGGGGCCGGGGAGCTGTTTTTT. Amino acid sequence: CSVIQGAGELFF.

This clone was seen only a few times. The chain combines TRBV5-5 with TRBJ2-2; no reliable D call. CDR1 is SGHKS and CDR2 is YYEKEE in the germline V gene (reference sequence). The CDR3 runs 13 residues. V lost 2 bases and J 3 bases, leaving 5 bases between the germline ends. CDR3 sequence: CASSLGDTGELFF. Here the CDR3 DNA reads TGTGCCAGCAGCTTAGGAGACACCGGGGAGCTGTTTTTT. Filled out from reference TRBV5-5 and TRBJ2-2, the complete variable domain reads DAGVTQSPTHLIKTRGQQVTLRCSPISGHKSVSWYQQVLGQGPQFIFQYYEKEERGRGNFPDRFSARQFPNYSSELNVNALLLGDSALYLCASSLGDTGELFFGEGSRLTVL.

This clone appeared a single time. DNA for the CDR3: TGTGCCAGTAGTTACGGCAACAGCTTGCATCAGCCCCAGCATTTT. It yields the protein CASSYGNSLHQPQHF. This chain joins TRBV19 and TRBJ1-5; D uncertain. V gave up 5 bases and J gave up 5 bases, with 16 bases separating them. The germline V gene has CDR1 LNHDA and CDR2 SQIVND (reference sequence). This CDR3 comprises 15 residues.

The rearrangement links TRBV2 to TRBJ2-7; D possibly corresponds to TRBD1 (6 bases). This CDR3 spans 15 amino acids. Germline V gives CDR1 SNHLY, CDR2 FYNNEI. The V gene lost 8 bases and the J gene lost 6 bases, with 23 bases spanning the gap. The CDR3 here is CASVNRETATGEQYF. Here the CDR3 DNA reads TGTGCCAGCGTCAACAGGGAGACGGCTACGGGCGAGCAGTACTTC.

The chain uses TRBV9 and TRBJ2-3; D is perhaps TRBD2 (6 bases). V gave up 4 bases and J gave up 3 bases, with 12 bases separating them. The germline CDR1 and CDR2 sequences are SGDLS and YYNGEE. The CDR3 runs 14 residues. The DNA for the CDR3 is TGTGCCAGCAGCCCAGACGGGGGTACAGATACGCAGTATTTT. Translating gives CASSPDGGTDTQYF.

The J gene is TRBJ1-5, the V gene TRBV16; unclear D gene. V was shortened by 0 bases and J by 5 bases, with 14 bases between the two germline ends. This CDR3 contains 16 residues. CDR1 is KGHSY, CDR2 FQNENV, per germline. In nucleotides, the CDR3 is TGTGCCAGCAGCCAATCTCGAACCGGGCGGGATCAGCCCCAGCATTTT. Protein sequence: CASSQSRTGRDQPQHF.

The V and J genes are TRBV6-5 and TRBJ2-1; 8 bases agree with TRBD1. From germline, CDR1 is MNHEY and CDR2 SVGAGI. The CDR3 consists of 15 residues. The V segment lost 6 bases and the J segment 7 bases; nucleotides outside the gene matches: 11. CDR3 protein: CASSPGGAGGNEQFF. DNA for the CDR3: TGTGCCAGCAGCCCAGGGGGCGCGGGTGGGAATGAGCAGTTCTTC.

This chain connects TRBV30 to TRBJ1-2; 9 nucleotides agree with TRBD1. The CDR3 consists of 13 residues. Trimming cost V 5 bases and J 4 bases; bases outside gene matches: 5. The V gene's germline CDR1 is GTSNPN and CDR2 SVGIG (reference sequence). The CDR3 reads CAWGGTGTYGYTF. CDR3 nucleotide sequence: TGTGCCTGGGGGGGGACAGGGACCTATGGCTACACCTTC.

This chain joins TRBV10-3 and TRBJ2-5; D possibly corresponds to TRBD2 (6 bases). The CDR3 has 15 residues. From germline, CDR1 is ENHRY and CDR2 SYGVKD. Trimming stripped 4 bases from V and 0 bases from J, with 12 bases between. The DNA of the CDR3 is TGTGCCATCAGTGGCTCTAGCGTGTACCAAGAGACCCAGTACTTC. This translates into CAISGSSVYQETQYF.

This chain joins TRBV25-1 and TRBJ2-7; perhaps TRBD2 as D (7 bases). Looked up from germline, CDR1 is MGHDK and CDR2 is SYGVNS. The CDR3 has 15 amino acids. V lost 5 bases, J lost 0 bases, and 14 bases lay in between. CDR3 coding DNA: TGTGCCAGCAGTCCCGGGGGGCCCCTCTCCTACGAGCAGTACTTC. Protein sequence: CASSPGGPLSYEQYF.